This entry is about one TCR beta chain. Its antigen is as yet unknown. The data originate from a study of siplizumab effects on memory and regulatory T cells. Germline V gives CDR1 MNHEY, CDR2 SVGAGI. The V and J ends lost 2 bases and 0 bases respectively, with 8 bases between them. This CDR3 contains 14 residues. The method was immunoSEQ multiplex PCR; TCRdb's version includes in-frame clones alone and lacks a portion of them. The data hold around 77,000 clones, with 75% to 95% observed a single time. Study-level results: Major contributors to the alloresponse seemed to be naive T cells, which also appeared more diverse than memory cells. In siplizumab conditions, mappable alloreactive CD4+ clones averaged around 69% Treg-derived, against under 30% in controls. Mapping to unstimulated subsets was achieved for only a minor fraction of alloreactive clones. Proliferating Tregs' suppressive function in siplizumab cultures went unconfirmed.

J is TRBJ2-7 and V is TRBV6-5; D is possibly TRBD2 (6 bases). Source material: CD8+ T cells sorted from blood. This TCR was sampled from a human donor in good health. The CDR3 coding sequence is TGTGCCAGCAGTTACGGGGGAGGCTCCTACGAGCAGTACTTC. Its translation is CASSYGGGSYEQYF.